The 31 T cell receptor beta chains presented below share a single source sample, sequenced in a study of tumor-infiltrating lymphocytes in localized non-small cell lung cancer. Assay used: immunoSEQ multiplex PCR; TCRdb lists only in-frame clones, some missing. Here the sample spans around 17,000 clones, around 82% being singletons. Sequencing was carried out using uninvolved lung tissue not adjacent to the tumor. All receptors come from a human donor with non-small cell lung cancer.

The CDR3 bases are TGTGCCTGGAGTGTATTAAAGGGGGGGAGTGAAAAACTGTTTTTT. Protein product: CAWSVLKGGSEKLFF. The chain has TRBV30 and TRBJ1-4; perhaps TRBD1 as D (6 bases). Germline values: CDR1 GTSNPN, CDR2 SVGIG (reference sequence). V was pared by 0 bases and J by 7 bases, with 15 bases between. The CDR3 has 15 amino acids.

The chain carries TRBV5-1 and TRBJ2-7, with 7 nucleotides matching TRBD2. J gave up 3 bases and V 0 bases, and 3 bases lay outside the gene matches. The CDR3 is made up of 14 amino acids. In germline, CDR1 is SGHRS, CDR2 YFSETQ. The CDR3 sequence: CASSLGGRVYEQYF. In DNA, the CDR3 is TGCGCCAGCAGCTTGGGTGGGAGGGTCTACGAGCAGTACTTC.

The chain joins TRBV29-1 to TRBJ2-3; possible D gene TRBD1, 6 bases. Trimming cost V 5 bases and J 4 bases, with 22 bases left between them. This CDR3 is 16 amino acids long. CDR1 and CDR2 from the germline V gene are SQVTM and ANQGSEA. The CDR3 loop is CSVKARGGIGADTQYF. The CDR3 DNA is TGCAGCGTTAAAGCGAGAGGGGGTATTGGAGCAGATACGCAGTATTTT.

The chain couples TRBV9 to TRBJ1-4; D gene unclear. Germline CDR1 and CDR2: SGDLS and YYNGEE. Trimming cost V 1 base and J 10 bases, with 8 bases left between them. The CDR3 totals 12 residues. CDR3 amino acids: CASSVNKGKLFF. The CDR3 DNA is TGTGCCAGCAGCGTAAATAAGGGAAAACTGTTTTTT.

The chain carries TRBV29-1 and TRBJ2-1; TRBD1 might be the D (5 bases). Trimming stripped 4 bases from V and 8 bases from J, with 9 bases between. The CDR3 has 11 residues. Germline V gives CDR1 SQVTM, CDR2 ANQGSEA. CDR3 DNA sequence: TGCAGCGTTGTCCAGGGCTATGAGCAGTTCTTC. Translated, it gives CSVVQGYEQFF.

The genes are TRBV7-2 and TRBJ1-5; D is possibly TRBD1 (6 bases). The CDR3 loop spans 14 amino acids. Per germline, CDR1 SGHTA and CDR2 FQGNSA. With 3 bases removed from V and 7 bases from J, the gap between germline ends came to 13 bases. CDR3 protein: CASSFGGAEQPQHF. CDR3 nucleotides: TGTGCCAGCAGCTTCGGGGGGGCTGAGCAGCCCCAGCATTTT.

This chain links TRBV6-1 with TRBJ1-6; 8 positions agree with TRBD1. CDR3 length: 13 amino acids. The germline V gene has CDR1 MNHNS and CDR2 SASEGT. V shed 6 bases, J shed 9 bases, and the junction held 4 bases outside the gene matches. The CDR3, as DNA: TGTGCCAGCAGGGGACAGGAGGGTTCACCCCTCCACTTT. This encodes CASRGQEGSPLHF.

This sequence joins TRBV2 and TRBJ2-1, with 8 bases that match TRBD2. V lost 3 bases and J lost 6; bases outside the gene matches: 10. In germline, CDR1 is SNHLY, CDR2 FYNNEI. The CDR3 length is 16 residues. CDR3 amino acids: CASSDGYTSGGNEQFF. Written as DNA, the CDR3 is TGTGCCAGCAGTGACGGCTATACTAGCGGTGGCAATGAGCAGTTCTTC.

The chain couples TRBV10-2 to TRBJ1-5, with 9 bases fitting TRBD1. This CDR3 has 14 amino acids. The V gene's germline CDR1 is WSHSY and CDR2 SAAADI. Trimming cost V 6 bases and J 9 bases; bases outside gene matches: 9. The CDR3, as DNA: TGCGCCAGCAGGGAACAGGGGGCCCTAATGCCCCAGCATTTT. As protein: CASREQGALMPQHF.

V is TRBV5-1 and J is TRBJ2-3; the D gene is possibly TRBD2 (6 bases). CDR3 size: 15 residues. Germline V CDR1 and CDR2: SGHRS, YFSETQ. V lost 4 bases, J lost 2 bases, and 14 bases lay in between. CDR3 residues: CASSEGSGSTDTQYF. In nucleotides, the CDR3 is TGCGCCAGCAGCGAAGGTAGCGGATCCACAGATACGCAGTATTTT.

This clone was seen once. The rearrangement links TRBV9 to TRBJ1-2; 10 bases fit TRBD1. CDR1 and CDR2 (germline): SGDLS, YYNGEE. V shed 4 bases and J 8 bases; nucleotides not matched to a gene: 11. This CDR3 comprises 15 residues. CDR3 residues: CASSPSTGGATGYTF. CDR3 DNA: TGTGCCAGCAGCCCATCGACAGGGGGCGCAACGGGCTACACCTTC.

The V call is TRBV9, the J call TRBJ2-2; TRBD2 might be the D (6 bases). The CDR3 totals 15 residues. Germline CDR1 and CDR2: SGDLS and YYNGEE. V dropped 5 bases and J dropped 0 bases, with 11 bases sitting between them. The DNA of the CDR3 is TGTGCCAGCAGGGAGGGACTGGCGAACACCGGGGAGCTGTTTTTT. Translating it yields CASREGLANTGELFF.

The chain couples TRBV10-2 to TRBJ1-1, with D unclear. Between the trimmed V and J ends, which lost 6 bases and 6 bases, there was a span of 11 bases. The CDR3 has 12 residues. The germline gives CDR1 WSHSY, CDR2 SAAADI. CDR3 nucleotide sequence: TGCGCCAGCAGAGAACGACTCTCTGAAGCTTTCTTT. The encoded protein is CASRERLSEAFF.

This chain uses TRBV5-1 with TRBJ2-2; 10 bases match TRBD2. The CDR3 is 16 amino acids. The germline V gene encodes CDR1 SGHRS and CDR2 YFSETQ. The junction had 7 bases not matched to a gene; V was cut back by 4 bases and J by 4 bases. The CDR3 spells CASSPTSSGSTGELFF. DNA for the CDR3: TGCGCCAGCAGCCCGACCTCTAGCGGGAGCACCGGGGAGCTGTTTTTT. The full variable domain, in which reference TRBV5-1 and TRBJ2-2 provide the parts outside the CDR3, is KAGVTQTPRYLIKTRGQQVTLSCSPISGHRSVSWYQQTPGQGLQFLFEYFSETQRNKGNFPGRFSGRQFSNSRSEMNVSTLELGDSALYLCASSPTSSGSTGELFFGEGSRLTVL.

The V and J genes are TRBV5-1 and TRBJ1-1, with D possibly TRBD1 on 5 matching bases. This CDR3 comprises 16 residues. The V gene lost 0 bases and the J gene lost 0 bases, with 12 bases spanning the gap. Germline assignment: CDR1 SGHRS and CDR2 YFSETQ. The CDR3 loop reads CASSLVAGIMNTEAFF. The CDR3 DNA reads TGCGCCAGCAGCTTGGTGGCAGGGATCATGAACACTGAAGCTTTCTTT.

The chain is built from TRBV7-2 and TRBJ2-2, with TRBD2 as a possible D gene (5 bases). The germline V gene has CDR1 SGHTA and CDR2 FQGNSA. The CDR3 spans 14 residues. Trimming shortened V by 2 bases and J by 6 bases, and 10 bases separated the two germline ends. The CDR3 loop reads CASSLKLVSGELFF. CDR3 nucleotides: TGTGCCAGCAGCTTAAAACTAGTCTCCGGGGAGCTGTTTTTT.

CDR3 bases: TGTGCCAGCAGTCCACAGAGATATGGCTACACCTTC. It encodes CASSPQRYGYTF. The chain has TRBV11-2 and TRBJ1-2; D gene uncertain. V lost 6 bases and J lost 5, with 10 bases in between. Per the germline V gene, CDR1 is SGHAT and CDR2 is FQNNGV. This CDR3 has 12 residues. The full variable domain, its missing parts supplied by reference TRBV11-2 and TRBJ1-2, is EAGVAQSPRYKIIEKRQSVAFWCNPISGHATLYWYQQILGQGPKLLIQFQNNGVVDDSQLPKDRFSAERLKGVDSTLKIQPAKLEDSAVYLCASSPQRYGYTFGSGTRLTVV.

The rearrangement links TRBV6-1 to TRBJ2-3, with a weak D call TRBD2 (6 bases). This CDR3 is 15 amino acids long. V was clipped by 6 bases and J by 4 bases, with 17 bases between them. Germline CDR1 and CDR2: MNHNS and SASEGT. This CDR3 reads CASSTSLVGSDTQYF. In DNA form, the CDR3 reads TGTGCCAGCAGCACTAGCTTGGTGGGCTCAGATACGCAGTATTTT.

This clone was counted a single time. The chain has TRBV18 and TRBJ1-1; D remains ambiguous. Trimming removed 3 bases from V and 5 bases from J, with 7 bases in between. Germline CDR1 is KGHSH and CDR2 is LQKENI. CDR3 length: 12 amino acids. The CDR3 here is CASSPGRTEAFF. The CDR3 coding sequence is TGTGCCAGCTCACCGGGGAGGACTGAAGCTTTCTTT.

CDR3: CASSEVHGTSYEQYF. Here the CDR3 DNA reads TGTGCCAGCAGTGAAGTTCACGGAACTTCCTACGAGCAGTACTTC. The chain carries TRBV6-1 and TRBJ2-7; D unclear. The germline CDR1 and CDR2 sequences are MNHNS and SASEGT. Trimming removed 1 base at V and 1 base at J, with 11 bases between. The CDR3 contains 15 residues.

CDR3 protein: CSVGDLGTEAFF. The CDR3 coding sequence is TGCAGCGTAGGGGATTTGGGCACTGAAGCTTTCTTT. The chain employs TRBV29-1 and TRBJ1-1; D is possibly TRBD1 (5 bases). The germline V gene has CDR1 SQVTM and CDR2 ANQGSEA. The CDR3 contains 12 residues. V was shortened by 6 bases and J by 4 bases, with 12 bases between the two germline ends.

The chain links TRBV9 to TRBJ2-5, with D possibly TRBD2 on 5 matching bases. The V end was cut by 4 bases, the J end by 0 bases, with 10 bases between. This CDR3 is 14 amino acids long. The V gene's germline CDR1 is SGDLS and CDR2 YYNGEE. CDR3 region: CASSFRGNQETQYF. The CDR3 DNA follows: TGTGCCAGCAGCTTTAGAGGGAACCAAGAGACCCAGTACTTC. The full variable domain, with the rest looked up from reference TRBV9 and TRBJ2-5, is DSGVTQTPKHLITATGQRVTLRCSPRSGDLSVYWYQQSLDQGLQFLIQYYNGEERAKGNILERFSAQQFPDLHSELNLSSLELGDSALYFCASSFRGNQETQYFGPGTRLLVL.

J is TRBJ2-1 and V is TRBV10-1; D gene uncertain. Germline V gives CDR1 WNHNN, CDR2 SYGVQD (reference sequence). V was cut by 5 bases and J by 4 bases, with 9 bases left in between. The CDR3 loop spans 13 amino acids. CDR3 DNA: TGCGCCAGCAGTCTAAACTCATACAATGAGCAGTTCTTC. It specifies CASSLNSYNEQFF.

The V and J genes are TRBV5-1 and TRBJ2-3; D could derive from TRBD1 or TRBD2 (5 bases each). The CDR3 has 15 amino acids. The germline V and J ends were trimmed by 5 bases and 0 bases, with 13 bases remaining between them. Germline V CDR1 and CDR2: SGHRS, YFSETQ. The chain's CDR3 is CASRTGTGSTDTQYF. DNA of the CDR3: TGCGCCAGCAGAACCGGGACGGGGAGCACAGATACGCAGTATTTT.

The rearrangement links TRBV5-4 to TRBJ1-4; D call uncertain. V was cut by 0 bases and J by 0 bases, with 9 bases left in between. The germline V gene encodes CDR1 SGHNT and CDR2 YYREEE (reference sequence). There are 16 residues in the CDR3. For the CDR3, the DNA is TGTGCCAGCAGCTTGGCCACGTCCTCAACTAATGAAAAACTGTTTTTT. Protein: CASSLATSSTNEKLFF.

The V and J genes are TRBV19 and TRBJ2-3, with a possible D match to TRBD2 (6 bases). Germline V gives CDR1 LNHDA, CDR2 SQIVND (reference sequence). V was trimmed by 4 bases and J by 3 bases, leaving 8 bases between them. The CDR3 has 13 residues. DNA of the CDR3: TGTGCCAGTAGTAGGGGAGGAACAGATACGCAGTATTTT. This encodes CASSRGGTDTQYF.

This sequence joins TRBV7-2 and TRBJ2-2; no firm D call. Trimming removed 5 bases from V and 6 bases from J, with 16 bases in between. Germline CDR1 is SGHTA and CDR2 is FQGNSA. The CDR3 contains 15 residues. Here the CDR3 reads CASSRTFGRPGELFF. In DNA, the CDR3 is TGTGCCAGCAGCCGAACCTTTGGACGCCCCGGGGAGCTGTTTTTT.

The rearrangement joins TRBV29-1 to TRBJ1-2; TRBD1 is a possible D gene (6 bases). Germline lookup yields CDR1 SQVTM and CDR2 ANQGSEA. V shed 0 bases and J shed 4 bases, with 15 bases lying between them. The CDR3 runs to 15 residues. The CDR3 loop is CSVEDDEGVGYGYTF. CDR3 coding DNA: TGCAGCGTTGAAGACGATGAGGGGGTAGGCTATGGCTACACCTTC.

CDR3 region: CASGFRSPLLLSDRAPNTEAFF. The CDR3 DNA reads TGTGCTAGTGGTTTCAGGTCTCCCCTCCTTCTTAGTGACAGGGCCCCAAACACTGAAGCTTTCTTT. This rearrangement joins TRBV12-5 to TRBJ1-1; 7 bases line up with TRBD1. J lost 2 bases, V lost 3 bases, and 27 bases had no gene match. From germline, CDR1 is LGHNT and CDR2 FRNRAP. CDR3 length: 22 amino acids.

This chain joins TRBV27 and TRBJ2-5; tentative D call: TRBD1 (6 bases). This CDR3 has 13 amino acids. The V end was cut by 4 bases, the J end by 9 bases, with 15 bases between. Germline CDR1 is MNHEY and CDR2 is SMNVEV (reference sequence). The CDR3 sequence is CASSSGAFSAQYF. The CDR3 coding sequence is TGTGCCAGCAGTTCAGGGGCCTTTTCGGCCCAGTACTTC.

J is TRBJ1-2 and V is TRBV29-1, with a possible D match to TRBD1 (6 bases). The CDR3 consists of 13 residues. V lost 4 bases and J 4 bases, leaving 13 bases between the germline ends. CDR1 is SQVTM, CDR2 ANQGSEA, per germline. The CDR3 protein is CSVGDNKLYGYTF. The DNA for the CDR3 is TGCAGCGTTGGGGACAACAAACTCTATGGCTACACCTTC.